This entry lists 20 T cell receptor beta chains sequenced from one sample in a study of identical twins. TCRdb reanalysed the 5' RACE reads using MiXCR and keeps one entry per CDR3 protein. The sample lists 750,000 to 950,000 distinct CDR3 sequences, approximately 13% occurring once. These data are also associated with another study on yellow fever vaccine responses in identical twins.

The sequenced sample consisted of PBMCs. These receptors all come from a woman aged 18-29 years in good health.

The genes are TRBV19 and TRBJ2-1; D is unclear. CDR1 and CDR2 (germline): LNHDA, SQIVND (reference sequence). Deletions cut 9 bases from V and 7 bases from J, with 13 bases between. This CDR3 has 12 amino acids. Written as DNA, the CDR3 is TGTGCCAGCGAATTTCCCGTAAATGAGCAGTTCTTC. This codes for CASEFPVNEQFF.

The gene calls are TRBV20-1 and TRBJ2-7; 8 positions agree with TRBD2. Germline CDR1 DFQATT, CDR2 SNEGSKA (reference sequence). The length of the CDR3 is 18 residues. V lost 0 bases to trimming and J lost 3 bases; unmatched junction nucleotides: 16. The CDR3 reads CSARDGRVGERGYYEQYV. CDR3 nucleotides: TGCAGTGCTAGAGACGGACGGGTTGGCGAGCGGGGGTACTACGAGCAGTACGTC.

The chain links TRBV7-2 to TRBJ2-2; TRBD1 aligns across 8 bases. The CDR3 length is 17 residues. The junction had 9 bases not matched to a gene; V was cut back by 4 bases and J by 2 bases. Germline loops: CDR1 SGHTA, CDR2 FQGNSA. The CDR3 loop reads CASSSHYRGINTGELFF. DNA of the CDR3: TGTGCCAGCAGCTCCCACTACAGGGGGATCAACACCGGGGAGCTGTTTTTT.

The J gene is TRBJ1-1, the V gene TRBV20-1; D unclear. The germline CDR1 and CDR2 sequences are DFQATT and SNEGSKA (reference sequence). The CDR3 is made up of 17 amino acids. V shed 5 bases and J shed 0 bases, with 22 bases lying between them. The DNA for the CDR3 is TGCAGTGCTGCCCCACCGAACGAAGTTTTTATGAACACTGAAGCTTTCTTT. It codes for CSAAPPNEVFMNTEAFF.

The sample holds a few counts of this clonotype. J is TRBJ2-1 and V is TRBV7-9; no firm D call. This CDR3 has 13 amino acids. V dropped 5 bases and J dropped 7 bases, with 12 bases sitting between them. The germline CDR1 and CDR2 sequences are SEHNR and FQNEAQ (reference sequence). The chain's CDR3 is CASSDQARNEQFF. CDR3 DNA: TGTGCCAGCAGCGACCAGGCCCGGAATGAGCAGTTCTTC.

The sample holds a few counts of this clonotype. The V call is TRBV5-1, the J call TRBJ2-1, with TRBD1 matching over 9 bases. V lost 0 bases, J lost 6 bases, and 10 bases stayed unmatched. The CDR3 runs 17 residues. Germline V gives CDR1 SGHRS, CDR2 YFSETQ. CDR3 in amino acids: CASSLGETWTGVNEQFF. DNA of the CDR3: TGCGCCAGCAGCTTGGGGGAGACATGGACAGGGGTCAATGAGCAGTTCTTC.

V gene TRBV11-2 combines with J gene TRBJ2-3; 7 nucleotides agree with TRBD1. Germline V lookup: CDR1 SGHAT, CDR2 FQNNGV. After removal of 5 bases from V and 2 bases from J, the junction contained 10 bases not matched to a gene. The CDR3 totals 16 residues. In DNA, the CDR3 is TGTGCCAGCAGCCCAAACCGGGACAGAAACACAGATACGCAGTATTTT. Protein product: CASSPNRDRNTDTQYF. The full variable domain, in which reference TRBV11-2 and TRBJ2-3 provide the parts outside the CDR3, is EAGVAQSPRYKIIEKRQSVAFWCNPISGHATLYWYQQILGQGPKLLIQFQNNGVVDDSQLPKDRFSAERLKGVDSTLKIQPAKLEDSAVYLCASSPNRDRNTDTQYFGPGTRLTVL.

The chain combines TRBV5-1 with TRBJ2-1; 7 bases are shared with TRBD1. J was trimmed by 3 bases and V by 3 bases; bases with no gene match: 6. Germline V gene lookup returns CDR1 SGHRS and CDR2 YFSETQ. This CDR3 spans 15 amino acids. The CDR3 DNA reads TGCGCCAGCAGCTCTCCGGGACAGTACTACAATGAGCAGTTCTTC. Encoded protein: CASSSPGQYYNEQFF.

The CDR3 coding sequence is TGTGCCAGCAGCCAAGAATCCCTTCAAGAGACCCAGTACTTC. It translates to CASSQESLQETQYF. The chain carries TRBV3-1 and TRBJ2-5; D is uncertain. The CDR3 totals 14 residues. Per germline, CDR1 LGHDT and CDR2 YNNKEL (reference sequence). Trimming removed 0 bases at V and 2 bases at J, with 7 bases between.

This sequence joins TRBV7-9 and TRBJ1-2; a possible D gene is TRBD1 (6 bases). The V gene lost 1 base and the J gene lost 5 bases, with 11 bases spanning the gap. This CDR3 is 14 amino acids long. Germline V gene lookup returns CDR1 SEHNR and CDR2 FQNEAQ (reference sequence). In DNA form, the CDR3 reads TGTGCCAGCAGCTTAGACAGGGAGAGGTATGGCTACACCTTC. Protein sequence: CASSLDRERYGYTF.

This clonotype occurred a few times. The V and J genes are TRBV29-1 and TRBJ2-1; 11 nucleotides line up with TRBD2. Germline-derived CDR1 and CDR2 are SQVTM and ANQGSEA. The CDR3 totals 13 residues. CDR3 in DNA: TGCAGTTTTATAGCGGGAGGGTACAATGAGCAGTTCTTC. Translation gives CSFIAGGYNEQFF.

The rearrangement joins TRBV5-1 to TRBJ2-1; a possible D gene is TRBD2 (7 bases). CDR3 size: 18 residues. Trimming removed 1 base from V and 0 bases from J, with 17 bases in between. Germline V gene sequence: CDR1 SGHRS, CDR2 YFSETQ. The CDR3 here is CASSLWGGASSSYNEQFF. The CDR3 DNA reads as TGCGCCAGCAGCTTGTGGGGGGGGGCCTCCAGCTCCTACAATGAGCAGTTCTTC.

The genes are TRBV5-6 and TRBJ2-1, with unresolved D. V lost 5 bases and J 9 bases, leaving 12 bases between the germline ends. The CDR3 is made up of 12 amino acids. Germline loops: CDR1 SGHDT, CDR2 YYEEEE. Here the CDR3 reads CASSHWIGEQFF. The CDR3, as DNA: TGTGCCAGCAGTCACTGGATCGGTGAGCAGTTCTTC.

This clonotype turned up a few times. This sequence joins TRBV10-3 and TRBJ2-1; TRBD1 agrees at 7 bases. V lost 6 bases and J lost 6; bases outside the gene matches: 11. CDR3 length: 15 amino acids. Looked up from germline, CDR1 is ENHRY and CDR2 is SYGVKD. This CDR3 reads CAIRGTAQGSNEQFF. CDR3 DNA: TGTGCCATCAGGGGGACAGCCCAGGGTAGCAATGAGCAGTTCTTC.

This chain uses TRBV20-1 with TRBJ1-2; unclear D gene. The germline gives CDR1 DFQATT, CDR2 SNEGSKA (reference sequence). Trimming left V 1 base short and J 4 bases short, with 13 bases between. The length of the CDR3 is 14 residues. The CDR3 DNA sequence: TGCAGTGCTAGAGGGGGTACTGGCCCCTATGGCTACACCTTC. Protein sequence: CSARGGTGPYGYTF.

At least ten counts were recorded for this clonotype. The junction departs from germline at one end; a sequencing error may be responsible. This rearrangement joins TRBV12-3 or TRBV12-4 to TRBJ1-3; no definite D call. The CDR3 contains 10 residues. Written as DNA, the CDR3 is TGTGCCAGCAGTTTATTATCCACCGATTTT. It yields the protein CASSLLSTDF.

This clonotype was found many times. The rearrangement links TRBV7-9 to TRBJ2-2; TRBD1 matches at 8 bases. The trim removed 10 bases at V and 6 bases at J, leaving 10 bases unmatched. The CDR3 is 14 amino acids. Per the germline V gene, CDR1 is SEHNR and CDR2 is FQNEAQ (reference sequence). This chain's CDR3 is CAIPPGGFAGELFF. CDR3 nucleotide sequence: TGTGCCATCCCGCCAGGGGGCTTCGCCGGGGAGCTGTTTTTT.

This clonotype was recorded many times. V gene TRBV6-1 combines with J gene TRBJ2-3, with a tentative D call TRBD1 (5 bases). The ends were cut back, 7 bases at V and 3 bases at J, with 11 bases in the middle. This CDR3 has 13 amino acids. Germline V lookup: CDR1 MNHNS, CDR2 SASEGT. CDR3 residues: CASTIAGTDTQYF. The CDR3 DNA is TGTGCCAGCACCATAGCAGGGACAGATACGCAGTATTTT.

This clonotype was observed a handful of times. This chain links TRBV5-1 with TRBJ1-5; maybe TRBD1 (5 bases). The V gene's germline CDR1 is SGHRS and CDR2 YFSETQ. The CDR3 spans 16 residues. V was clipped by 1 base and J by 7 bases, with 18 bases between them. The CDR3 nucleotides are TGCGCCAGCAGCTTGCGCTTGCGACAGCCTGAACAGCCCCAGCATTTT. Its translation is CASSLRLRQPEQPQHF.

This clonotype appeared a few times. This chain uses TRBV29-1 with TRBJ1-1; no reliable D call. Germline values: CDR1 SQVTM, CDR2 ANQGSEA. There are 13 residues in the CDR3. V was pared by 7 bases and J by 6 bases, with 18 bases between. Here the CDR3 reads CSGWSLSSPEAFF. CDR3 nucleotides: TGCAGCGGATGGAGTCTCAGCTCCCCTGAAGCTTTCTTT.